This T cell receptor (beta chain) appears in the sequencing data of a study of OX40 agonist ivuxolimab in advanced cancers. Study-level information: Ivuxolimab is a fully human IgG2 antibody that activates OX40 (CD134).

Germline V CDR1 and CDR2: SGDLS, YYNGEE. The CDR3 has 16 amino acids. V lost 0 bases and J 4 bases, leaving 15 bases between the germline ends. TCRdb's table, derived via immunoSEQ multiplex PCR, lists solely in-frame clones and lacks some. The table shows tens of thousands of clones, with 70% to 90% occurring only once. Any history of autoimmune disease or systemic immunosuppression disqualified patients. The chain combines TRBV9 with TRBJ2-3; TRBD2 might be the D (6 bases). This clonotype originated in an adult with an advanced solid tumor such as melanoma, head and neck, liver or kidney cancer. The material sequenced was CD4+ or CD8+ T cells sorted from blood, taken in a trial of the OX40 agonist ivuxolimab. DNA of the CDR3: TGTGCCAGCAGCGTAGTTGAAGGAGGGCGGGCAGATACGCAGTATTTT. Protein: CASSVVEGGRADTQYF.